This T cell receptor beta chain comes out of a study of radiotherapy plus CTLA-4 blockade in lung cancer. CDR1 and CDR2 from the germline V gene are SGHTA and FQGNSA. With 1 base removed from V and 4 bases from J, the gap between germline ends came to 19 bases. The length of the CDR3 is 17 residues. Here immunoSEQ multiplex PCR was the method, and the copy in TCRdb shows in-frame clones only, minus some. This table holds approximately 45,000 clones, over 55% found once. The material was peripheral blood, obtained from a patient treated with radiotherapy plus ipilimumab. The chain combines TRBV7-2 with TRBJ2-5; D might be TRBD2 (7 bases). The sequence derives from a human donor with non-small cell lung cancer who had a partial response to radiotherapy plus ipilimumab. The chain's CDR3 is CASSLGWGGGAGETQYF. CDR3 nucleotide sequence: TGTGCCAGCAGCTTAGGGTGGGGCGGGGGCGCCGGAGAGACCCAGTACTTC.